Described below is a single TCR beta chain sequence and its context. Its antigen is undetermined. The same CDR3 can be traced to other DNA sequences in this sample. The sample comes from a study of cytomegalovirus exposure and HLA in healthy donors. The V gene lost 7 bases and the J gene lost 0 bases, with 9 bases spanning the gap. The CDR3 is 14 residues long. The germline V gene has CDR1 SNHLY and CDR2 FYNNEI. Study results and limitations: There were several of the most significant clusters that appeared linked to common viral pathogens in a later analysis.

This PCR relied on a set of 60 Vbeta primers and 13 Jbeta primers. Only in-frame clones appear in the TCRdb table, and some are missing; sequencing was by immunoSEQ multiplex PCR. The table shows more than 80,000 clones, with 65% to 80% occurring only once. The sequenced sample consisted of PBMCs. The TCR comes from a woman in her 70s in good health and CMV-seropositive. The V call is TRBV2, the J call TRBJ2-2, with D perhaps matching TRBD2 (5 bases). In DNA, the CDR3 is TGTGCCAGCATTGGGGAGACGAACACCGGGGAGCTGTTTTTT. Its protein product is CASIGETNTGELFF.